A selection of T cell receptor beta chains follows, all from one sample in a study of blood T cell repertoires in COVID-19. Measured with immunoSEQ multiplex PCR; TCRdb has only the in-frame clones, and not every one. In the table there are fewer than 150,000 clones, around 85% of which are singletons. The specimen was peripheral blood. The receptor set was obtained from a man aged 45-60 years with acute or convalescent COVID-19. CDR3s include the opening cysteine and the closing phenylalanine or tryptophan. A D gene is named only where the DNA matches it firmly. For some rows the clone size is stated as once, few or many, or as a class when expanded; others skip it.

V gene	CDR3 length	clone size	J gene	D gene	CDR3 protein	CDR3 DNA
TRBV19	16	NA	TRBJ1-4	TRBD1	CASSRNRDRISEKLFF	TGTGCCAGTAGTAGGAACCGGGACAGGATTTCTGAAAAACTGTTTTTT
TRBV11-3	17	NA	TRBJ2-2	NA	CASSLGASGFGTGELFF	TGTGCCAGCAGCTTAGGCGCTTCCGGGTTCGGCACCGGGGAGCTGTTTTTT
TRBV11-3	15	NA	TRBJ2-1	NA	CASSLDRGFGNEQFF	TGTGCCAGCAGCTTAGATAGAGGGTTTGGGAATGAGCAGTTCTTC
TRBV5-1	16	NA	TRBJ1-2	NA	CASSLSWPAGFYGYTF	TGCGCCAGCTCCCTTAGTTGGCCGGCGGGCTTCTATGGCTACACCTTC
TRBV5-5	13	once	TRBJ2-5	NA	CASSFGDLETQYF	TGTGCCAGCAGTTTCGGGGATCTCGAGACCCAGTACTTC
TRBV19	16	NA	TRBJ1-2	NA	CASTLPGGIVSDGYTF	TGTGCCAGTACCCTGCCAGGAGGGATTGTGTCGGATGGCTACACCTTC
TRBV12-3/TRBV12-4	12	NA	TRBJ1-2	NA	CASSYGSTGYTF	TGTGCCAGCAGTTATGGTTCTACTGGCTACACCTTC
TRBV10-3	14	NA	TRBJ1-6	NA	CAIRDQGNNSPLHF	TGTGCCATCCGCGACCAGGGAAATAATTCACCCCTCCACTTT
TRBV3-1/TRBV3-2	15	few	TRBJ2-7	TRBD1	CASSQGHRGEYEQYF	TGTGCCAGCAGCCAAGGCCACAGGGGAGAGTACGAGCAGTACTTC
TRBV5-1	16	NA	TRBJ1-4	TRBD1	CASSFQGVGTNEKLFF	TGCGCCAGCAGCTTTCAGGGGGTGGGAACTAATGAAAAACTGTTTTTT
TRBV11-2	13	NA	TRBJ2-2	NA	CASSPGITGELFF	TGTGCCAGCAGCCCAGGGATCACCGGGGAGCTGTTTTTT
TRBV23-1	17	NA	TRBJ1-2	TRBD1	CASSQYLGQPPNYGYTF	TGCGCCAGCAGTCAATATCTGGGACAGCCGCCTAACTATGGCTACACCTTC
TRBV7-6	15	NA	TRBJ1-6	TRBD1	CASSSGQLDNSPLHF	TGTGCCAGCAGCTCGGGACAGTTAGATAATTCACCCCTCCACTTT
TRBV28	15	NA	TRBJ1-1	NA	CASSLGYRMNTEAFF	TGTGCCAGCAGTTTGGGTTACAGAATGAACACTGAAGCTTTCTTT
TRBV14	13	NA	TRBJ2-2	NA	CASSQRRQGELFF	TGTGCCAGCAGCCAGAGGAGACAGGGGGAGCTGTTTTTT
TRBV3-1/TRBV3-2	15	NA	TRBJ1-6	NA	CASSRTASYNSPLHF	TGTGCCAGCAGCCGGACAGCCTCCTATAATTCACCCCTCCACTTT
TRBV19	17	NA	TRBJ1-1	NA	CASSIAPTRGPNTEAFF	TGTGCCAGTAGTATAGCTCCCACTCGAGGGCCCAACACTGAAGCTTTCTTT
TRBV9	17	NA	TRBJ1-3	TRBD1	CASSGRTGGLSGNTIYF	TGTGCCAGCAGCGGTAGGACAGGCGGGCTTTCTGGAAACACCATATATTTT
TRBV29-1	13	NA	TRBJ1-2	TRBD1	CSAGTGGQAGYTF	TGCAGCGCTGGGACAGGGGGCCAGGCTGGCTACACCTTC
TRBV19	15	NA	TRBJ1-2	TRBD1	CASSIKGGGNYGYTF	TGTGCCAGTAGTATAAAAGGAGGGGGCAACTATGGCTACACCTTC
TRBV3-1/TRBV3-2	18	NA	TRBJ2-3	NA	CASSRTARVGGATDTQYF	TGTGCCAGCAGCCGAACAGCAAGAGTCGGAGGGGCCACAGATACGCAGTATTTT
TRBV6-5	13	NA	TRBJ1-1	NA	CASSLQGLTEAFF	TGTGCCAGCAGCCTACAGGGCTTGACTGAAGCTTTCTTT
TRBV6-6	16	NA	TRBJ2-1	TRBD2	CASSSRGTSSYNEQFF	TGTGCCAGCAGCAGTCGCGGGACTAGCTCCTACAATGAGCAGTTCTTC
TRBV30	14	NA	TRBJ1-4	NA	CAWGRGASAEKLFF	TGTGCCTGGGGGCGGGGGGCGTCGGCTGAAAAACTGTTTTTT
TRBV6-1	16	NA	TRBJ2-2	NA	CASSAQGRANTGELFF	TGTGCCAGCAGTGCCCAGGGTCGGGCGAACACCGGGGAGCTGTTTTTT
TRBV30	13	NA	TRBJ2-7	NA	CAWNRGTDYEQYF	TGTGCCTGGAATCGGGGGACCGACTACGAGCAGTACTTC
TRBV5-1	14	NA	TRBJ1-1	NA	CASSLDAAYTEAFF	TGCGCCAGCAGCTTGGACGCCGCGTACACTGAAGCTTTCTTT
TRBV10-2	12	NA	TRBJ1-1	NA	CASSEEYTEAFF	TGCGCCAGCAGTGAAGAGTACACTGAAGCTTTCTTT
TRBV5-1	16	NA	TRBJ1-6	NA	CASCLWRGGGGSPLHF	TGCGCCAGCTGCTTGTGGCGGGGCGGGGGGGGTTCACCCCTCCACTTT